The clone carrying this T cell receptor (beta chain) was counted only a few times. Its antigen is as yet unknown. This entry belongs to a study of shared clonotypes between healthy human individuals. Whole-study results and caveats: In the sorted subsets, rarefaction showed sequencing was incomplete despite large depth. Clonotype sharing across donors was expected to vary with sequencing depth.

200 to 250 ng DNA, about 30,000 T cell genomes, went into each sorted-subset replicate PCR. The protocol was immunoSEQ multiplex PCR, while the TCRdb copy is restricted to in-frame clones and leaves out a portion. The table has more than 550,000 clones, 72% seen once. CD4+ cells underwent separation, giving CD45RA+ naive and CD45RA-negative memory subsets. Germline-derived CDR1 and CDR2 are MGHRA and YSYEKL. The CDR3 consists of 16 residues. The chain employs TRBV4-1 and TRBJ2-5; D is perhaps TRBD2 (6 bases). The better agreement between TRBJ2-7 and the DNA end casts doubt on the J call. This TCR was sampled from a woman aged 25-40 years in good health. What was sequenced was memory CD4+ T cells sorted from blood. As for subset: CD45RA-negative fraction. DNA for the CDR3: TGCGCCAGCAGCCAAGAGGGCTCTAGCGCCAACTACGAGCAGTACTTC. Translated: CASSQEGSSANYEQYF.